A single sample is the source of the 24 T cell receptor beta chains below, sequenced in a study of vaccination effects on CD4 cells after COVID-19. Using immunoSEQ multiplex PCR, the repertoire was profiled, and TCRdb retains in-frame clones only, with some absent. Here the sample spans 70,000 to 75,000 clones, roughly 72% being singletons. With the ViraFEST assay, the study expanded antigen-specific CD4+ T cells using viral peptide pools, then sequenced them. With more than nine days of culture completed, CD4+ T cells were isolated. The vaccine recipients had no prior SARS-CoV-2 infection, with negative nucleocapsid antibodies. No cognate antigen is known for these TCRs. The sequences come from CD4+ T cells from PBMCs cultured with HCoV-OC43 spike peptides, collected before COVID-19 vaccination. As for subset: HCoV-OC43 spike overlapping peptide pool stimulation. The receptors were gathered from a human donor who received a COVID-19 vaccine.

The chain uses TRBV9 and TRBJ2-3; TRBD1 matches at 10 bases. J was trimmed by 3 bases and V by 2 bases; bases with no gene match: 9. Per the germline V gene, CDR1 is SGDLS and CDR2 is YYNGEE. This CDR3 contains 17 residues. DNA for the CDR3: TGTGCCAGCAGCGTGACAGGGGGCTCAACACAGACAGATACGCAGTATTTT. The encoded protein is CASSVTGGSTQTDTQYF.

This clone has just a few counts. The genes are TRBV10-1 and TRBJ1-2; 7 positions match TRBD1. Germline CDR1 reads WNHNN; CDR2 reads SYGVQD (reference sequence). With 4 bases clipped from V and 7 bases from J, the junction kept 6 bases outside the gene matches. There are 13 residues in the CDR3. DNA of the CDR3: TGCGCCAGCAGTGGTCAGACAGGGTTTGGCTACACCTTC. It is translated as CASSGQTGFGYTF.

The V and J genes are TRBV5-8 and TRBJ1-5; tentatively, D is TRBD1 (6 bases). Germline values: CDR1 SGHTS, CDR2 YDEGEE. CDR3 size: 16 residues. The V gene lost 0 bases and the J gene lost 9 bases, with 19 bases spanning the gap. The CDR3 DNA sequence: TGTGCCAGCAGCTTGGATACAGGGACGGGGTCGCGGCCCCAGCATTTT. Encoded protein: CASSLDTGTGSRPQHF.

The chain combines TRBV2 with TRBJ2-2, with TRBD2 identical over 10 bases. The CDR3 contains 16 residues. CDR1 SNHLY and CDR2 FYNNEI come from the germline V gene. Trimming at V came to 5 bases and at J to 4 bases, leaving 7 bases not matched to a gene. CDR3 bases: TGTGCCAGCAGTAGCGGGGGGGCTCGAAGCACCGGGGAGCTGTTTTTT. This translates into CASSSGGARSTGELFF.

The V and J genes are TRBV11-2 and TRBJ2-5, with D hard to call. The CDR3 runs to 14 residues. The V end lost 2 bases, the J end lost 5 bases, and 12 bases lay between the germline ends. The germline V gene encodes CDR1 SGHAT and CDR2 FQNNGV. The CDR3, as DNA: TGTGCCAGCAGCTTACCGTCGACTCCGGAGACCCAGTACTTC. Translating it yields CASSLPSTPETQYF.

This clone has more than one count but fewer than ten. The chain combines TRBV3-1 (or the pseudogene TRBV3-2) with TRBJ2-3; D gene uncertain. The V gene lost 6 bases and the J gene lost 5 bases, with 9 bases spanning the gap. Germline V gene sequence: CDR1 LGHDT, CDR2 YNNKEL (reference sequence). This CDR3 has 12 amino acids. CDR3 sequence (DNA): TGTGCCAGCAGGCTCTCGGGAGATACGCAGTATTTT. It codes for CASRLSGDTQYF.

This clone has only a few counts. V usage is TRBV5-1 and J usage is TRBJ2-2; no clear D. Germline loops: CDR1 SGHRS, CDR2 YFSETQ. This CDR3 contains 15 residues. Deletions cut 1 base from V and 6 bases from J, with 13 bases between. CDR3 in amino acids: CASSLMAASPGELFF. The CDR3 DNA reads TGCGCCAGCAGCTTGATGGCAGCAAGCCCCGGGGAGCTGTTTTTT.

The chain joins TRBV3-1 (or the pseudogene TRBV3-2) to TRBJ2-1; 9 bases line up with TRBD1. The CDR3 loop spans 16 amino acids. Germline V gives CDR1 LGHDT, CDR2 YNNKEL (reference sequence). The V and J ends lost 4 bases and 1 base, in that order; junction bases with no gene match: 5. The CDR3 nucleotides are TGTGCCAGCAGCCCCCGGGACAGGGTGTCCTACAATGAGCAGTTCTTC. Translated: CASSPRDRVSYNEQFF.

The V gene is TRBV3-1 (or the pseudogene TRBV3-2), the J gene TRBJ2-1; weak D call: TRBD2 (7 bases). The CDR3 totals 15 residues. V shed 6 bases and J shed 1 base, with 13 bases lying between them. Germline loops: CDR1 LGHDT, CDR2 YNNKEL (reference sequence). The CDR3 sequence is CASRIGGASYNEQFF. As DNA, the CDR3 is TGTGCCAGCAGGATTGGGGGGGCTTCCTACAATGAGCAGTTCTTC.

The rearrangement joins TRBV24-1 to TRBJ2-2; TRBD1 aligns across 10 bases. Per the germline V gene, CDR1 is KGHDR and CDR2 is SFDVKD. The CDR3 has 17 residues. The V and J ends lost 3 bases and 6 bases, in that order; junction bases with no gene match: 9. The CDR3 coding sequence is TGTGCCACCAGTGATCCACCCGGGACAGGGGAGGCCGGGGAGCTGTTTTTT. As protein: CATSDPPGTGEAGELFF.

This rearrangement joins TRBV6-6 to TRBJ2-2; 11 positions match TRBD1. CDR1 and CDR2 from the germline V gene are MNHNY and SVGAGI (reference sequence). The CDR3 sequence is 16 residues long. V shed 5 bases and J 3 bases; nucleotides not matched to a gene: 5. The CDR3 bases are TGTGCCAGCAGTACCGGACAGGGGGCTTACACCGGGGAGCTGTTTTTT. It codes for CASSTGQGAYTGELFF.

About this clone itself: Different DNA sequences within this sample yield the same CDR3. The chain uses TRBV12-3 or TRBV12-4 and TRBJ1-1; maybe TRBD1 (6 bases). V dropped 6 bases and J dropped 3 bases, with 8 bases sitting between them. The CDR3 sequence is 12 residues long. CDR3 sequence (DNA): TGTGCCAGCAGGGGGGCGTACACTGAAGCTTTCTTT. This sequence encodes CASRGAYTEAFF.

This clone came up a few times. CDR3 amino acids: CASSTDRLSYNEQFF. In nucleotides, the CDR3 is TGTGCCAGTAGTACCGACAGGTTGTCCTACAATGAGCAGTTCTTC. The rearrangement joins TRBV19 to TRBJ2-1, with a weak D call TRBD1 (6 bases). In germline, CDR1 is LNHDA, CDR2 SQIVND (reference sequence). The V gene lost 4 bases and the J gene lost 1 base, with 11 bases spanning the gap. This CDR3 is 15 amino acids long. Together with reference TRBV19 and TRBJ2-1, the CDR3 gives the full variable domain: DGGITQSPKYLFRKEGQNVTLSCEQNLNHDAMYWYRQDPGQGLRLIYYSQIVNDFQKGDIAEGYSVSREKKESFPLTVTSAQKNPTAFYLCASSTDRLSYNEQFFGPGTRLTVL.

The chain's CDR3 is CASSQGLSIYGYTF. DNA of the CDR3: TGTGCCAGCAGCCAAGGCCTGTCGATCTATGGCTACACCTTC. This chain uses TRBV14 with TRBJ1-2; D remains unclear. Germline-derived CDR1 and CDR2 are SGHDN and FVKESK. The CDR3 extends over 14 amino acids. Trimming left V 1 base short and J 4 bases short, with 10 bases between.

The chain employs TRBV5-1 and TRBJ2-2; 13 positions match TRBD2. This CDR3 contains 17 residues. CDR1 is SGHRS and CDR2 is YFSETQ in the germline V gene. Unmatched junction bases numbered 5, after V lost 1 base and J lost 5 bases. CDR3: CASSLSTSGGATGELFF. The CDR3 DNA is TGCGCCAGCAGCTTGTCTACTAGCGGGGGGGCGACCGGGGAGCTGTTTTTT.

The chain joins TRBV19 to TRBJ2-1, with D perhaps matching TRBD1 or TRBD2 (5 bases each). The CDR3 has 11 residues. V lost 7 bases and J lost 6, with 7 bases in between. CDR1 is LNHDA, CDR2 SQIVND, per germline (reference sequence). CDR3 DNA: TGTGCCAGTATGAGGGGCAATGAGCAGTTCTTC. The encoded protein is CASMRGNEQFF.

This chain connects TRBV7-3 to TRBJ2-2; 7 positions match TRBD1. J gave up 6 bases and V 3 bases, and 1 base lay outside the gene matches. This CDR3 spans 13 amino acids. The germline CDR1 and CDR2 sequences are SGHTA and FQGTGA. CDR3 in amino acids: CASSLQGAGELFF. The CDR3 DNA reads TGTGCCAGCAGCTTGCAGGGGGCCGGGGAGCTGTTTTTT.

There are a few counts of this clone. J is TRBJ2-1 and V is TRBV9; D is possibly TRBD2 (6 bases). Trimming took 1 base from V and 8 from J, leaving 7 bases between them. Looked up from germline, CDR1 is SGDLS and CDR2 is YYNGEE. The CDR3 length is 12 residues. The CDR3 here is CASSVREDEQFF. CDR3 bases: TGTGCCAGCAGCGTAAGGGAGGATGAGCAGTTCTTC.

The CDR3 protein is CASSLRTPSTDTQYF. The CDR3 DNA follows: TGCGCCAGCAGCTTGCGTACCCCTAGCACAGATACGCAGTATTTT. The rearrangement joins TRBV5-1 to TRBJ2-3, with D uncertain. Looked up from germline, CDR1 is SGHRS and CDR2 is YFSETQ. Trimming cost V 1 base and J 0 bases, with 9 bases left between them. The CDR3 extends over 15 amino acids. The whole variable domain, filled in from reference TRBV5-1 and TRBJ2-3, reads KAGVTQTPRYLIKTRGQQVTLSCSPISGHRSVSWYQQTPGQGLQFLFEYFSETQRNKGNFPGRFSGRQFSNSRSEMNVSTLELGDSALYLCASSLRTPSTDTQYFGPGTRLTVL.

V and J are TRBV5-1 and TRBJ1-3; D is ambiguous. The CDR3 contains 14 residues. Germline-derived CDR1 and CDR2 are SGHRS and YFSETQ. The germline V and J ends were trimmed by 0 bases and 2 bases, with 6 bases remaining between them. The CDR3, as DNA: TGCGCCAGCAGCTTGGATCCAGCTGGAAACACCATATATTTT. This gives the protein CASSLDPAGNTIYF.

The J gene is TRBJ1-1, the V gene TRBV5-1, with D unclear. In germline, CDR1 is SGHRS, CDR2 YFSETQ. This CDR3 has 13 amino acids. V was trimmed by 4 bases and J by 1 base, leaving 8 bases between them. The CDR3 here is CASSEETNTEAFF. The CDR3 nucleotides are TGCGCCAGCAGCGAGGAGACGAACACTGAAGCTTTCTTT.

The CDR3 here is CASSLDTSGNTIYF. The CDR3 nucleotides read TGCGCCAGCAGCTTGGACACCTCTGGAAACACCATATATTTT. V gene TRBV5-1 combines with J gene TRBJ1-3; D unresolved. Germline V gene sequence: CDR1 SGHRS, CDR2 YFSETQ. V was cut by 0 bases and J by 0 bases, with 4 bases left in between. The CDR3 runs 14 residues. The full variable domain, with the rest looked up from reference TRBV5-1 and TRBJ1-3, is KAGVTQTPRYLIKTRGQQVTLSCSPISGHRSVSWYQQTPGQGLQFLFEYFSETQRNKGNFPGRFSGRQFSNSRSEMNVSTLELGDSALYLCASSLDTSGNTIYFGEGSWLTVV.

The table lists this clone with a few counts. The rearrangement uses TRBV5-6 and TRBJ2-1; possible D gene TRBD2, 7 bases. The CDR3 is 15 amino acids. The germline V gene has CDR1 SGHDT and CDR2 YYEEEE. V lost 2 bases and J 3 bases, leaving 12 bases between the germline ends. Written as DNA, the CDR3 is TGTGCCAGCAGCTTCACGGGGGGCGACTACAATGAGCAGTTCTTC. Translating gives CASSFTGGDYNEQFF.

V and J are TRBV7-3 and TRBJ2-1; D is uncertain. The V gene lost 5 bases and the J gene lost 4 bases, with 9 bases spanning the gap. CDR1 is SGHTA, CDR2 FQGTGA, per germline. This CDR3 region has 13 residues. The CDR3 loop reads CASSPNQYNEQFF. CDR3 nucleotides: TGTGCCAGCAGCCCCAACCAGTACAATGAGCAGTTCTTC. Filled out from reference TRBV7-3 and TRBJ2-1, the complete variable domain reads GAGVSQTPSNKVTEKGKYVELRCDPISGHTALYWYRQSLGQGPEFLIYFQGTGAADDSGLPNDRFFAVRPEGSVSTLKIQRTERGDSAVYLCASSPNQYNEQFFGPGTRLTVL.